One and the same sample provided the 18 T cell receptor beta chains below, sequenced in a study of blood T cell repertoires in COVID-19. Sequencing was performed with immunoSEQ multiplex PCR; in TCRdb, only in-frame clones are kept and a portion is missing. The sample shows around 250,000 clones, more than 65% of them seen only once. Specimen: peripheral blood. These receptors were collected from a woman younger than 30 with acute or convalescent COVID-19.

J is TRBJ2-2 and V is TRBV28; D gene uncertain. The CDR3 sequence is 12 residues long. The ends were cut back, 5 bases at V and 13 bases at J, with 14 bases in the middle. CDR1 MDHEN and CDR2 SYDVKM come from the germline V gene. The CDR3 bases are TGTGCCAGCAGTCCCGGGTCCGGTTGGCTGTTTTTT. It yields the protein CASSPGSGWLFF.

The genes are TRBV5-4 and TRBJ2-1, with D maybe TRBD2 (5 bases). CDR3 length equals 13 residues. Germline CDR1 SGHNT, CDR2 YYREEE (reference sequence). The V gene lost 1 base and the J gene lost 12 bases, with 14 bases spanning the gap. CDR3 in amino acids: CASSLSTRVGQFF. CDR3 nucleotides: TGTGCCAGCAGCTTGTCCACTAGGGTGGGGCAGTTCTTC.

The chain links TRBV10-1 to TRBJ1-5; 7 bases are a match to TRBD1. J was trimmed by 4 bases and V by 6 bases; bases with no gene match: 3. CDR1 and CDR2 (germline): WNHNN, SYGVQD (reference sequence). The CDR3 totals 13 residues. This CDR3 reads CASSPDRNQPQHF. In nucleotides, the CDR3 is TGCGCCAGCAGCCCGGACAGGAATCAGCCCCAGCATTTT.

V usage is TRBV10-3 and J usage is TRBJ1-6, with 7 bases aligning to TRBD1. V lost 10 bases, J lost 6 bases, and 6 bases stayed unmatched. CDR1 and CDR2 (germline): ENHRY, SYGVKD. The CDR3 loop spans 13 amino acids. CDR3 nucleotide sequence: TGTGCCACCACAGGGACAGTTAATTCACCCCTCCACTTT. Protein sequence: CATTGTVNSPLHF.

The V call is TRBV7-2, the J call TRBJ2-5; 12 nucleotides line up with TRBD2. Germline V CDR1 and CDR2: SGHTA, FQGNSA. There are 15 residues in the CDR3. The V and J ends lost 2 bases and 4 bases, in that order; junction bases with no gene match: 2. The CDR3: CASSLPLAGGETQYF. The DNA for the CDR3 is TGTGCCAGCAGCTTACCACTAGCGGGAGGAGAGACCCAGTACTTC.

The genes are TRBV27 and TRBJ2-7; 9 bases line up with TRBD2. Germline V gene sequence: CDR1 MNHEY, CDR2 SMNVEV (reference sequence). The CDR3 is 14 amino acids. The trim removed 2 bases at V and 3 bases at J, leaving 2 bases unmatched. The CDR3 spells CASSLAGGVYEQYF. In DNA, the CDR3 is TGTGCCAGCAGTTTAGCGGGAGGGGTCTACGAGCAGTACTTC.

Note on this clone: Sequence at one end of the junction differs from germline and may be a read error. The CDR3 nucleotides are TGTGCCAGCTCGCCACAGGGGTTGAGTTCGGGCACTGAAGCTTTCTTT. Its translation is CASSPQGLSSGTEAFF. The chain is built from TRBV18 and TRBJ1-1; TRBD1 agrees at 7 bases. The germline V gene encodes CDR1 KGHSH and CDR2 LQKENI. The CDR3 contains 16 residues. The full variable domain, in which reference TRBV18 and TRBJ1-1 provide the parts outside the CDR3, is NAGVMQNPRHLVRRRGQEARLRCSPMKGHSHVYWYRQLPEEGLKFMVYLQKENIIDESGMPKERFSAEFPKEGPSILRIQQVVRGDSAAYFCASSPQGLSSGTEAFFGQGTRLTVV.

The J gene is TRBJ1-3, the V gene TRBV13; D is unclear. Germline loops: CDR1 PRHDT, CDR2 FYEKMQ (reference sequence). The CDR3 is made up of 16 amino acids. Between the trimmed V and J ends, which lost 2 bases and 0 bases, there was a span of 11 bases. This chain's CDR3 is CASSLSQVHSGNTIYF. The CDR3 DNA follows: TGTGCCAGCAGCTTATCGCAGGTCCACTCTGGAAACACCATATATTTT.

The V and J genes are TRBV28 and TRBJ2-5; possibly TRBD2 for D (6 bases). V gave up 6 bases and J gave up 4 bases, with 21 bases separating them. CDR1 MDHEN and CDR2 SYDVKM come from the germline V gene. The CDR3 is made up of 16 amino acids. CDR3 in amino acids: CASRLLGGGQGETQYF. CDR3 nucleotide sequence: TGTGCCAGCAGATTACTTGGGGGAGGCCAAGGAGAGACCCAGTACTTC.

V usage is TRBV11-1 and J usage is TRBJ1-5, with D perhaps TRBD1 (6 bases). Trimming cost V 3 bases and J 4 bases, with 7 bases left between them. The CDR3 has 13 residues. The V gene's germline CDR1 is SGHAT and CDR2 FQDESV (reference sequence). DNA for the CDR3: TGTGCCAGCAGCTTCACAGGGAATCAGCCCCAGCATTTT. Translation: CASSFTGNQPQHF.

This clone was recorded only once. The chain is built from TRBV14 and TRBJ1-2; D remains ambiguous. CDR1 is SGHDN and CDR2 is FVKESK in the germline V gene. V dropped 1 base and J dropped 4 bases, with 19 bases sitting between them. The CDR3 extends over 17 amino acids. The CDR3 reads CASSQGLLGAGGYGYTF. For the CDR3, the DNA is TGTGCCAGCAGCCAAGGGTTATTAGGCGCCGGAGGCTATGGCTACACCTTC.

The DNA for the CDR3 is TGTGCCAGTAGTATCACCGGGACAGAAAATGAAAAACTGTTTTTT. It encodes CASSITGTENEKLFF. The rearrangement links TRBV19 to TRBJ1-4, with 7 bases lining up with TRBD1. The germline V gene has CDR1 LNHDA and CDR2 SQIVND (reference sequence). V shed 3 bases and J 5 bases; nucleotides not matched to a gene: 6. This CDR3 is 15 amino acids long.

The rearrangement joins TRBV6-1 to TRBJ1-1; 9 bases are a match to TRBD1. V dropped 4 bases and J dropped 1; count of bases not matched to a gene: 4. The CDR3 is 15 residues long. CDR1 and CDR2 from the germline V gene are MNHNS and SASEGT. The CDR3 protein is CASSGGQGRNTEAFF. DNA for the CDR3: TGTGCCAGCAGTGGCGGACAGGGGCGGAACACTGAAGCTTTCTTT.

The chain links TRBV7-3 to TRBJ2-3; TRBD2 might be the D (5 bases). The V end lost 2 bases, the J end lost 2 bases, and 17 bases lay between the germline ends. Germline CDR1 is SGHTA and CDR2 is FQGTGA. This CDR3 comprises 17 residues. The chain's CDR3 is CASSLGPDSHITDTQYF. As DNA, the CDR3 is TGTGCCAGCAGCTTAGGGCCGGACTCGCACATCACAGATACGCAGTATTTT. The full variable domain, completed using reference TRBV7-3 and TRBJ2-3, is GAGVSQTPSNKVTEKGKYVELRCDPISGHTALYWYRQSLGQGPEFLIYFQGTGAADDSGLPNDRFFAVRPEGSVSTLKIQRTERGDSAVYLCASSLGPDSHITDTQYFGPGTRLTVL.

The chain recombines TRBV9 with TRBJ2-2; TRBD2 is a possible D gene (7 bases). V gave up 0 bases and J gave up 2 bases, with 17 bases separating them. The CDR3 is 18 residues long. The germline gives CDR1 SGDLS, CDR2 YYNGEE. For the CDR3, the DNA is TGTGCCAGCAGCGTAGCGGGCCGGGGGGCCCTCAACACCGGGGAGCTGTTTTTT. Translation gives CASSVAGRGALNTGELFF.

This sequence joins TRBV6-1 and TRBJ1-5, with 11 bases matching TRBD1. CDR1 MNHNS and CDR2 SASEGT come from the germline V gene. The CDR3 is 16 amino acids. The trim removed 4 bases at V and 3 bases at J, leaving 5 bases unmatched. DNA for the CDR3: TGTGCCAGCAGTGCCCTGGGACAGGGGGACAATCAGCCCCAGCATTTT. Amino acid sequence: CASSALGQGDNQPQHF.

The chain carries TRBV7-2 and TRBJ2-1; 8 bases agree with TRBD2. Germline CDR1 and CDR2: SGHTA and FQGNSA. V shed 4 bases and J 4 bases; nucleotides not matched to a gene: 15. There are 18 residues in the CDR3. The CDR3 region is CASSSGNLAGDPYNEQFF. CDR3 sequence (DNA): TGTGCCAGCAGCTCCGGCAATCTAGCGGGCGACCCATACAATGAGCAGTTCTTC.

The count of this clone is one. The chain couples TRBV10-3 to TRBJ1-2; the D gene is possibly TRBD1 (5 bases). The length of the CDR3 is 15 residues. Germline assignment: CDR1 ENHRY and CDR2 SYGVKD. The V end was cut by 0 bases, the J end by 3 bases, with 11 bases between. DNA for the CDR3: TGTGCCATCAGTGAGTCGGCAGGGTGGGACTATGGCTACACCTTC. Its protein is CAISESAGWDYGYTF.